The 13 T cell receptor beta chains presented below share a single source sample, sequenced in a study of T cells in Graves' hyperthyroidism and ophthalmopathy. The investigators amplified TCR beta CDR3 regions from RNA transcripts. TCR CDR3 regions were first amplified by RT-PCR with HTBI primers. A single record per CDR3 protein comes from TCRdb applying MiXCR to the multiplex PCR reads. Of some 460,000 distinct CDR3 sequences in the sample, approximately 14% are singletons; the top ten hold 13% to 15%. The sample comprised blood. The receptors come from a woman between 18 and 29 years old with Graves' hyperthyroidism.

This clonotype has at least ten counts. The chain carries TRBV4-3 and TRBJ1-5, with D tentatively TRBD1 (5 bases). The germline gives CDR1 LGHNA, CDR2 YSLEER. V shed 1 base and J shed 4 bases, with 5 bases lying between them. CDR3 length equals 13 residues. The CDR3 is CASSQAGNQPQHF. CDR3 bases: TGCGCCAGCAGCCAAGCAGGGAATCAGCCCCAGCATTTT.

The chain employs TRBV29-1 and TRBJ1-1; D not resolved. Germline V gives CDR1 SQVTM, CDR2 ANQGSEA. The V gene lost 4 bases and the J gene lost 0 bases, with 9 bases spanning the gap. CDR3 length: 13 residues. CDR3 bases: TGCAGCGTTGTCCACCAAATGAACACTGAAGCTTTCTTT. It codes for CSVVHQMNTEAFF.

This clonotype was seen repeatedly, ten times or more. The gene calls are TRBV20-1 and TRBJ2-1, with TRBD2 identical over 11 bases. Germline V CDR1 and CDR2: DFQATT, SNEGSKA (reference sequence). The J segment lost 8 bases and the V segment lost 1 base, leaving 4 bases of the junction unmatched. The CDR3 is made up of 14 amino acids. The CDR3: CSARGSSGRHEQFF. The CDR3 DNA reads as TGCAGTGCTAGAGGGTCTAGCGGGAGGCATGAGCAGTTCTTC.

This clonotype came up many times. The V call is TRBV20-1, the J call TRBJ2-4; D uncertain. The CDR3 totals 13 residues. Germline V gene sequence: CDR1 DFQATT, CDR2 SNEGSKA (reference sequence). The V end was cut by 6 bases, the J end by 7 bases, with 16 bases between. This CDR3 reads CSAIGVGMNIQYF. The DNA for the CDR3 is TGCAGTGCAATAGGAGTGGGGATGAACATTCAGTACTTC.

This chain connects TRBV7-3 to TRBJ2-1, with D maybe TRBD2 (5 bases). Germline V lookup: CDR1 SGHTA, CDR2 FQGTGA. The CDR3 runs 13 residues. With 2 bases removed from V and 9 bases from J, the gap between germline ends came to 11 bases. CDR3 sequence (DNA): TGTGCCAGCAGCTTAGGTCACCGGGGTGAGCAGTTCTTC. Residues: CASSLGHRGEQFF.

This clonotype has a handful of counts. The gene calls are TRBV19 and TRBJ2-5, with 8 bases that match TRBD1. With 5 bases clipped from V and 5 bases from J, the junction kept 16 bases outside the gene matches. Germline values: CDR1 LNHDA, CDR2 SQIVND (reference sequence). CDR3 length: 17 amino acids. CDR3 sequence (DNA): TGTGCCAGTAGTCCCACTTCGAGCAGGACAGGGTGGGAGACCCAGTACTTC. Translated: CASSPTSSRTGWETQYF.

The chain employs TRBV18 and TRBJ2-2; D uncertain. Trimming pared 0 bases from V and 7 bases from J, leaving 9 bases between. CDR1 and CDR2 (germline): KGHSH, LQKENI. The CDR3 is 14 residues long. CDR3 sequence reads: CASSPPDGFGELFF. Written as DNA, the CDR3 is TGTGCCAGCTCACCACCCGACGGGTTCGGGGAGCTGTTTTTT.

This clonotype was seen more than once but under ten times. V and J are TRBV7-6 and TRBJ1-4; 7 bases line up with TRBD1. The CDR3 loop spans 14 amino acids. Germline V gene data show CDR1 as SGHVS and CDR2 as FNYEAQ. With 2 bases clipped from V and 6 bases from J, the junction kept 3 bases outside the gene matches. The CDR3: CASSLMTGHEKLFF. For the CDR3, the DNA is TGTGCCAGCAGCTTAATGACAGGGCATGAAAAACTGTTTTTT.

V and J are TRBV28 and TRBJ2-7; D possibly corresponds to TRBD2 (6 bases). V lost 6 bases, J lost 5 bases, and 14 bases lay in between. Germline lookup yields CDR1 MDHEN and CDR2 SYDVKM. The CDR3 length is 13 residues. The CDR3 here is CASSWLGEDEQYF. CDR3 nucleotides: TGTGCCAGCAGCTGGTTGGGGGAGGACGAGCAGTACTTC. The variable domain in full, with the rest retrieved from reference TRBV28 and TRBJ2-7, is DVKVTQSSRYLVKRTGEKVFLECVQDMDHENMFWYRQDPGLGLRLIYFSYDVKMKEKGDIPEGYSVSREKKERFSLILESASTNQTSMYLCASSWLGEDEQYFGPGTRLTVT.

This clonotype was seen a handful of times. The rearrangement joins TRBV29-1 to TRBJ1-2, with D possibly TRBD1 on 5 matching bases. Deletions cut 4 bases from V and 4 bases from J, with 10 bases between. CDR1 is SQVTM and CDR2 is ANQGSEA in the germline V gene. This CDR3 has 12 residues. CDR3 in DNA: TGCAGCGTTGTCGGGGGTAGCTATGGCTACACCTTC. Residues: CSVVGGSYGYTF.

This clonotype was seen at least ten times. The chain uses TRBV2 and TRBJ2-3, with TRBD2 identical over 10 bases. With 7 bases clipped from V and 6 bases from J, the junction kept 7 bases outside the gene matches. CDR3 length: 14 residues. Germline V gives CDR1 SNHLY, CDR2 FYNNEI. Here the CDR3 DNA reads TGTGCCAGCATGGAGCGGGAGGGCCTGGATACGCAGTATTTT. Residues: CASMEREGLDTQYF. Drawing the rest from reference TRBV2 and TRBJ2-3, the complete variable domain is EPEVTQTPSHQVTQMGQEVILRCVPISNHLYFYWYRQILGQKVEFLVSFYNNEISEKSEIFDDQFSVERPDGSNFTLKIRSTKLEDSAMYFCASMEREGLDTQYFGPGTRLTVL.

This clonotype has only a few counts. For the CDR3, the DNA is TGTGCCACCAGCACTCTCCTCGGGGACGGGAACACTGAAGCTTTCTTT. Its protein is CATSTLLGDGNTEAFF. The gene calls are TRBV24-1 and TRBJ1-1; TRBD1 is a possible D gene (5 bases). The V and J ends lost 7 bases and 1 base respectively, with 18 bases between them. This CDR3 comprises 16 residues. Germline loops: CDR1 KGHDR, CDR2 SFDVKD.

The J gene is TRBJ2-1, the V gene TRBV7-3; maybe TRBD1 (6 bases). There are 16 residues in the CDR3. Germline-derived CDR1 and CDR2 are SGHTA and FQGTGA. The V gene lost 0 bases and the J gene lost 9 bases, with 18 bases spanning the gap. The CDR3 coding sequence is TGTGCCAGCAGCTTAACTAACGGGGCGCCACAGGGTGAGCAGTTCTTC. It codes for CASSLTNGAPQGEQFF.